The rows below give T cell receptor beta chains drawn from one sample of a study of blood T cell repertoires in COVID-19. Profiled with immunoSEQ multiplex PCR; TCRdb holds only in-frame clones, not every one. The sample holds around 140,000 clones; about 80% are singletons and the top ten take 3.5%. Sequenced input: peripheral blood. The source of these receptors is a man in his 70s who had recovered from COVID-19. CDR3s include the opening cysteine and the closing phenylalanine or tryptophan. D genes are given only for firm matches. Size is omitted from some rows. Given values are once, few, many or a class for expanded clones.

NA | TRBD1 | TRBJ1-2 | TRBV5-1 | TGCGCCAGCAGCCAGACCGGGACAGGGAATGATGGCTACACCTTC | CASSQTGTGNDGYTF
NA | NA | TRBJ2-3 | TRBV10-2 | TGCGCCAGCAGTGAAAAGCGGGCCAAGGTAGATACGCAGTATTTT | CASSEKRAKVDTQYF
NA | NA | TRBJ2-7 | TRBV4-2 | TGTGCCAGCAGCCAAGATCCTGGGCGGGACTACGAGCAGTACTTC | CASSQDPGRDYEQYF
once | NA | TRBJ2-5 | TRBV6-2/TRBV6-3 | TGTGCCAGCAGTTACTCGAAAGTGCCCCGGACAGTAAAAGAGACCCAGTACTTC | CASSYSKVPRTVKETQYF
few | NA | TRBJ2-1 | TRBV2 | TGTGCCAGCAGGGGGGGTGGTTCCTACAATGAGCAGTTCTTC | CASRGGGSYNEQFF
NA | NA | TRBJ2-7 | TRBV10-3 | TGTGCCATCAGTGAGTCCTCACAGGCCCCCCACGAGCAGTACTTC | CAISESSQAPHEQYF
NA | NA | TRBJ2-1 | TRBV11-2 | TGTGCCAGCAGCGCCCGGGGGAATGAGCAGTTCTTC | CASSARGNEQFF
few | NA | TRBJ2-2 | TRBV30 | TGTGCCTGGACGGTGGGAGCGAACACCGGGGAGCTGTTTTTT | CAWTVGANTGELFF
once | NA | TRBJ2-6 | TRBV9 | TGTGCCAGCAGCTACTATTTGGAAGGGGCTGGGGCCAACGTCCTGACTTTC | CASSYYLEGAGANVLTF
NA | NA | TRBJ1-5 | TRBV6-2/TRBV6-3 | TGTGCCAGCAGTTATTTAACAGGCCCCCCCGTGGACAATCAGCCCCAGCATTTT | CASSYLTGPPVDNQPQHF
NA | NA | TRBJ1-2 | TRBV11-2 | TGTGCCAGCAGCCGAGGGCGAAGGACAGTTGCTAACTATGGCTACACCTTC | CASSRGRRTVANYGYTF
NA | NA | TRBJ1-1 | TRBV25-1 | TGTGCCAGCACCTCAACTATGAACACTGAAGCTTTCTTT | CASTSTMNTEAFF
NA | NA | TRBJ2-3 | TRBV10-3 | TGTGCCATCAGCCCCTCTGGGGGGAGATACACAGATACGCAGTATTTT | CAISPSGGRYTDTQYF
NA | NA | TRBJ1-1 | TRBV7-9 | TGTGCCAGCAGCTTAGGAAACACGAACACTGAAGCTTTCTTT | CASSLGNTNTEAFF
many | TRBD1 | TRBJ1-1 | TRBV19 | TGTGCCAGTAGTCTACAGGGGGCGGCGAACACTGAAGCTTTCTTT | CASSLQGAANTEAFF
NA | TRBD2 | TRBJ2-7 | TRBV4-1 | TGCGCCAGCAGCCAACTAGCGGGAGGAACTCTAAGCGAGCAGTACTTC | CASSQLAGGTLSEQYF